This T cell receptor beta chain was found in a study of monozygotic twins with cystic fibrosis. Whole-study context: Library input was three micrograms of fragmented DNA, with approximately 16 PCR cycles.

V was trimmed by 5 bases and J by 5 bases, leaving 14 bases between them. Germline values: CDR1 SGHRS, CDR2 YFSETQ. This CDR3 has 14 amino acids. Study results and limitations: Median Simpson clonality of about 0.01 suggested naive T cells predominated.

TCRdb's table, derived via immunoSEQ multiplex PCR, lists solely in-frame clones and lacks some. The sample holds 30,000 or so clones; around 96% are singletons and the top ten take 0.15% to 0.2%. Note on this clone: What it binds is unknown.

V gene TRBV5-1 combines with J gene TRBJ2-1; perhaps TRBD2 as D (6 bases). Sequenced: blood. This receptor was identified in a girl aged 2-10 years with cystic fibrosis. DNA for the CDR3: TGCGCCAGCAGGTGGCGGGACGAGAACAATGAGCAGTTCTTC. Translation: CASRWRDENNEQFF. Based on the CDR3 plus reference TRBV5-1 and TRBJ2-1, the full variable domain is KAGVTQTPRYLIKTRGQQVTLSCSPISGHRSVSWYQQTPGQGLQFLFEYFSETQRNKGNFPGRFSGRQFSNSRSEMNVSTLELGDSALYLCASRWRDENNEQFFGPGTRLTVL.